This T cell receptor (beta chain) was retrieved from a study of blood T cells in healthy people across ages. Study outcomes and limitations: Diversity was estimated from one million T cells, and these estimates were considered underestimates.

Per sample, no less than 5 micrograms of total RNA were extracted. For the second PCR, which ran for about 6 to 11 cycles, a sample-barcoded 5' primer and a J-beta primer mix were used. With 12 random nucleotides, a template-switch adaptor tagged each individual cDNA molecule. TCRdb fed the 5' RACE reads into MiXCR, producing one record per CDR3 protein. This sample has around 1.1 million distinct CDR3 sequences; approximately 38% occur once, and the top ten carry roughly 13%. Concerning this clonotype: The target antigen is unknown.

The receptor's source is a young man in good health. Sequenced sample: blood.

Here the CDR3 DNA reads TGTGCCAGCAGCCAGGACAGGTGGGCAGATACGCAGTATTTT. It yields the protein CASSQDRWADTQYF. This sequence joins TRBV11-1 and TRBJ2-3, with 7 bases identical to TRBD1. Per germline, CDR1 SGHAT and CDR2 FQDESV (reference sequence). There are 14 residues in the CDR3. Trimming removed 5 bases from V and 4 bases from J; junction bases left unmatched: 6. Combining the CDR3 with reference TRBV11-1 and TRBJ2-3 gives the whole variable domain EAEVAQSPRYKITEKSQAVAFWCDPISGHATLYWYRQILGQGPELLVQFQDESVVDDSQLPKDRFSAERLKGVDSTLKIQPAELGDSAMYLCASSQDRWADTQYFGPGTRLTVL.